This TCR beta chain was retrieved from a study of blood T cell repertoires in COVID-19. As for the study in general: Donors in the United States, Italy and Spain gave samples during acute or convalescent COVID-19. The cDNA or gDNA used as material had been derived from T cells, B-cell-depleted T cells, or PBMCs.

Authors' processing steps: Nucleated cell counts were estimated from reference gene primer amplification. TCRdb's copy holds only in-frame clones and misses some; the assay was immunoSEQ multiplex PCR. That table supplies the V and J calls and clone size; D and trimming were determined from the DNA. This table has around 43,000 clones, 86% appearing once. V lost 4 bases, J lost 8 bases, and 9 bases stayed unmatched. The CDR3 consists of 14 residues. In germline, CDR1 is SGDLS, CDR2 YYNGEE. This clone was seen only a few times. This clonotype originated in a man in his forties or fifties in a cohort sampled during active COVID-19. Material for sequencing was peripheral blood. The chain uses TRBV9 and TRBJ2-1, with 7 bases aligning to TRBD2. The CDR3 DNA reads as TGTGCCAGCAGCCCCGCTCTCCGGGGGGATGAGCAGTTCTTC. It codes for CASSPALRGDEQFF.